The 32 T cell receptor beta chains given below trace back to one sample, sequenced in a study of blood T cell repertoires in COVID-19. The method was immunoSEQ multiplex PCR; TCRdb's version includes in-frame clones alone and lacks a portion of them. Altogether around 40,000 clones are present, about 88% being singletons, with the ten largest covering roughly an eighth. Sequencing used peripheral blood. The receptors were gathered from a human donor in a cohort sampled during active COVID-19.

The chain joins TRBV7-9 to TRBJ1-1; no firm D call. The germline V gene has CDR1 SEHNR and CDR2 FQNEAQ (reference sequence). The ends were cut back, 6 bases at V and 5 bases at J, with 16 bases in the middle. This CDR3 contains 14 residues. The DNA of the CDR3 is TGTGCCAGCAGTTCATCCAGTCCGGGGACTGAAGCTTTCTTT. Translated: CASSSSSPGTEAFF.

The chain employs TRBV4-1 and TRBJ2-5; TRBD2 matches at 9 bases. The CDR3 totals 15 residues. Germline loops: CDR1 MGHRA, CDR2 YSYEKL. The trim removed 1 base at V and 3 bases at J, leaving 3 bases unmatched. The chain's CDR3 is CASSQGRGGEETQYF. The DNA for the CDR3 is TGCGCCAGCAGCCAAGGGCGGGGGGGGGAAGAGACCCAGTACTTC.

The chain links TRBV5-8 to TRBJ2-3; D unclear. The V end was cut by 1 base, the J end by 7 bases, with 7 bases between. Germline CDR1 reads SGHTS; CDR2 reads YDEGEE. The CDR3 spans 12 residues. The CDR3 coding sequence is TGTGCCAGCAGCTTGTTCTCTTATACGCAGTATTTT. The encoded protein is CASSLFSYTQYF.

This chain links TRBV10-3 with TRBJ1-2, with 7 bases identical to TRBD1. CDR1 is ENHRY, CDR2 SYGVKD, per germline. This CDR3 comprises 13 residues. The ends lost 6 bases at V and 3 bases at J; junction bases unmatched: 4. In nucleotides, the CDR3 is TGTGCCATCAGCAGGCAGGGGGACTATGGCTACACCTTC. Encoded protein: CAISRQGDYGYTF.

The genes are TRBV3-1 (or the pseudogene TRBV3-2) and TRBJ1-2; D gene uncertain. The CDR3 contains 14 residues. Trimming took 1 base from V and 4 from J, leaving 10 bases between them. Looked up from germline, CDR1 is LGHDT and CDR2 is YNNKEL (reference sequence). In nucleotides, the CDR3 is TGTGCCAGCAGCCAAGTCGGGGTGTCCTATGGCTACACCTTC. It codes for CASSQVGVSYGYTF.

CDR3 in DNA: TGTGCCACCAGTGATTCCCCGACGGGGGGGGACACCGGGGAGCTGTTTTTT. Protein product: CATSDSPTGGDTGELFF. The chain employs TRBV24-1 and TRBJ2-2; 8 positions agree with TRBD2. The CDR3 extends over 17 amino acids. CDR1 and CDR2 from the germline V gene are KGHDR and SFDVKD. The V segment lost 2 bases and the J segment 3 bases; nucleotides outside the gene matches: 7.

The chain employs TRBV18 and TRBJ1-1; no firm D call. This CDR3 is built from 15 residues. CDR1 and CDR2 from the germline V gene are KGHSH and LQKENI. Trimming shortened V by 3 bases and J by 3 bases, and 14 bases separated the two germline ends. The DNA of the CDR3 is TGTGCCAGCTCACCCCCGAACGCGCTGGACACTGAAGCTTTCTTT. Protein: CASSPPNALDTEAFF. The full variable domain, in which reference TRBV18 and TRBJ1-1 provide the parts outside the CDR3, is NAGVMQNPRHLVRRRGQEARLRCSPMKGHSHVYWYRQLPEEGLKFMVYLQKENIIDESGMPKERFSAEFPKEGPSILRIQQVVRGDSAAYFCASSPPNALDTEAFFGQGTRLTVV.

The gene calls are TRBV7-9 and TRBJ1-2, with D tentatively TRBD1 (5 bases). Germline assignment: CDR1 SEHNR and CDR2 FQNEAQ (reference sequence). The CDR3 has 13 amino acids. Trimming removed 10 bases at V and 0 bases at J, with 12 bases between. CDR3: CATIRGSNYGYTF. The DNA of the CDR3 is TGTGCCACGATACGGGGGTCTAACTATGGCTACACCTTC. Full variable domain (remainder filled in from reference TRBV7-9 and TRBJ1-2): DTGVSQNPRHKITKRGQNVTFRCDPISEHNRLYWYRQTLGQGPEFLTYFQNEAQLEKSRLLSDRFSAERPKGSFSTLEIQRTEQGDSAMYLCATIRGSNYGYTFGSGTRLTVV.

The J gene is TRBJ1-1, the V gene TRBV6-5; 8 bases line up with TRBD1. Looked up from germline, CDR1 is MNHEY and CDR2 is SVGAGI. The CDR3 has 14 amino acids. Trimming at V came to 7 bases and at J to 1 base, leaving 5 bases not matched to a gene. In DNA, the CDR3 is TGTGCCAGCAAACCAGGGGGCGAGAACACTGAAGCTTTCTTT. Its translation: CASKPGGENTEAFF.

The V call is TRBV18, the J call TRBJ2-3; D may be TRBD1 (6 bases). This CDR3 spans 17 amino acids. V lost 3 bases and J lost 3, with 19 bases in between. Germline V CDR1 and CDR2: KGHSH, LQKENI. The CDR3 nucleotides read TGTGCCAGCTCACCTCCCGGGACACCGATACGTACAGATACGCAGTATTTT. Protein sequence: CASSPPGTPIRTDTQYF.

This clone was counted once. V is TRBV5-4 and J is TRBJ2-7; TRBD2 agrees at 7 bases. The CDR3 totals 15 residues. Trimming removed 4 bases from V and 0 bases from J; junction bases left unmatched: 7. Germline lookup yields CDR1 SGHNT and CDR2 YYREEE (reference sequence). The CDR3 region has the DNA TGTGCCAGCAGCCTGGGCGGGGGTAGCTCCTACGAGCAGTACTTC. Translated: CASSLGGGSSYEQYF.

The genes are TRBV4-1 and TRBJ1-2, with 10 bases aligning to TRBD1. Trimming at V came to 4 bases and at J to 2 bases, leaving 4 bases not matched to a gene. The CDR3 extends over 15 amino acids. Germline V CDR1 and CDR2: MGHRA, YSYEKL. In nucleotides, the CDR3 is TGCGCCAGCAGCCTCACGACAGGGGGCAACTATGGCTACACCTTC. Protein sequence: CASSLTTGGNYGYTF.

The DNA for the CDR3 is TGTGCCAGCAGAAAGGACACGTCCTACGAGCAGTACTTC. This encodes CASRKDTSYEQYF. The chain is built from TRBV2 and TRBJ2-7, with D tentatively TRBD1 (5 bases). Germline V CDR1 and CDR2: SNHLY, FYNNEI. V was pared by 6 bases and J by 1 base, with 10 bases between. CDR3 length: 13 amino acids.

This rearrangement joins TRBV5-1 to TRBJ2-7; TRBD2 agrees at 11 bases. The germline V gene has CDR1 SGHRS and CDR2 YFSETQ. J lost 3 bases, V lost 4 bases, and 12 bases had no gene match. CDR3 length: 17 residues. DNA of the CDR3: TGCGCCAGCAGCGCTCTAGCGGGGGGCGGACTGGGCTACGAGCAGTACTTC. Its translation is CASSALAGGGLGYEQYF.

This clone was detected only once. The chain joins TRBV3-1 (or the pseudogene TRBV3-2) to TRBJ2-5; D is perhaps TRBD2 (5 bases). V lost 1 base to trimming and J lost 5 bases, with 14 bases between them. The CDR3 has 15 residues. Germline CDR1 reads LGHDT; CDR2 reads YNNKEL (reference sequence). The CDR3 sequence: CASSQASRDWETQYF. The DNA for the CDR3 is TGTGCCAGCAGCCAAGCGTCGAGGGATTGGGAGACCCAGTACTTC.

The gene calls are TRBV5-1 and TRBJ2-1, with a possible D match to TRBD1 (7 bases). The V and J ends lost 1 base and 6 bases respectively, with 17 bases between them. The CDR3 consists of 16 residues. From germline, CDR1 is SGHRS and CDR2 YFSETQ. The CDR3 region is CASSLPRQGGVNEQFF. DNA for the CDR3: TGCGCCAGCAGCTTGCCCCGTCAGGGGGGAGTCAATGAGCAGTTCTTC.

This chain uses TRBV7-2 with TRBJ1-1, with TRBD1 identical over 11 bases. V shed 6 bases, J shed 6 bases, and the junction held 6 bases outside the gene matches. The CDR3 totals 14 residues. In germline, CDR1 is SGHTA, CDR2 FQGNSA. CDR3 region: CASRLDRGRAEAFF. CDR3 sequence (DNA): TGTGCCAGCAGACTGGACAGGGGGCGCGCTGAAGCTTTCTTT.

The chain joins TRBV2 to TRBJ1-3; a weak D match, TRBD1 (5 bases). Germline values: CDR1 SNHLY, CDR2 FYNNEI. V was pared by 2 bases and J by 1 base, with 12 bases between. This CDR3 is built from 16 residues. For the CDR3, the DNA is TGTGCCAGCAGTGAATTTCAGGGTGGGTCTGGAAACACCATATATTTT. Translating gives CASSEFQGGSGNTIYF.

This clone was seen more than once but under ten times. The V call is TRBV6-4, the J call TRBJ2-3, with D maybe TRBD2 (5 bases). The germline V gene has CDR1 MRHNA and CDR2 SNTAGT. The CDR3 totals 18 residues. V was pared by 0 bases and J by 5 bases, with 21 bases between. The CDR3 region has the DNA TGTGCCAGCAGTGACTCGAGAGGGAGACTCGGTGCGGTAGATACGCAGTATTTT. It translates to CASSDSRGRLGAVDTQYF.

The rearrangement links TRBV18 to TRBJ1-5; D is perhaps TRBD1 (5 bases). Germline CDR1 reads KGHSH; CDR2 reads LQKENI. The CDR3 spans 14 residues. V was trimmed by 4 bases and J by 10 bases, leaving 17 bases between them. CDR3: CASSRDQHGGPQHF. The CDR3 coding sequence is TGTGCCAGCTCACGGGACCAGCACGGGGGACCCCAGCATTTT.

V and J are TRBV9 and TRBJ2-3; D not certain. This CDR3 spans 13 amino acids. Germline values: CDR1 SGDLS, CDR2 YYNGEE. Between the trimmed V and J ends, which lost 2 bases and 6 bases, there was a span of 10 bases. In DNA form, the CDR3 reads TGTGCCAGCAGCGTTCCCCCGGAGGATACGCAGTATTTT. Translated, it gives CASSVPPEDTQYF.

The chain uses TRBV3-1 (or the pseudogene TRBV3-2) and TRBJ2-7, with D perhaps TRBD1 (6 bases). Trimming pared 1 base from V and 9 bases from J, leaving 16 bases between. The CDR3 contains 14 residues. Germline values: CDR1 LGHDT, CDR2 YNNKEL (reference sequence). The CDR3 DNA reads TGTGCCAGCAGCCAAGTTCAGGGGCGCGGTGGGCAGTACTTC. Its protein product is CASSQVQGRGGQYF.

Only one count was recorded for this clone. This sequence joins TRBV6-2 or TRBV6-3 and TRBJ2-7, with a weak D call TRBD1 (5 bases). From germline, CDR1 is MNHEY and CDR2 SVGEGT. CDR3 length equals 14 residues. V was cut by 2 bases and J by 2 bases, with 10 bases left in between. The CDR3 sequence: CASSYTTGPYEQYF. As DNA, the CDR3 is TGTGCCAGCAGTTACACTACAGGACCCTACGAGCAGTACTTC.

The gene calls are TRBV11-2 and TRBJ2-2; D is possibly TRBD1 (5 bases). This CDR3 region has 15 residues. Trimming took off 1 base at V and 5 bases at J, with 11 bases between the two ends. CDR1 SGHAT and CDR2 FQNNGV come from the germline V gene. The CDR3 loop is CASSLGFRATGELFF. The CDR3 nucleotides are TGTGCCAGCAGCTTAGGGTTCAGGGCAACCGGGGAGCTGTTTTTT.

This chain joins TRBV10-2 and TRBJ1-2, with 7 positions matching TRBD1. The CDR3 runs 15 residues. Germline trimming cut 8 bases from V and 0 bases from J; bases unmatched to any gene: 9. Germline loops: CDR1 WSHSY, CDR2 SAAADI. The CDR3 sequence: CASQNRGPTNYGYTF. As DNA, the CDR3 is TGCGCCAGCCAGAATAGGGGGCCTACTAACTATGGCTACACCTTC.

V gene TRBV12-5 combines with J gene TRBJ2-5; no clear D. This CDR3 is 14 amino acids long. Trimming pared 2 bases from V and 3 bases from J, leaving 10 bases between. Germline V gives CDR1 LGHNT, CDR2 FRNRAP. The chain's CDR3 is CASGLPGIEETQYF. DNA for the CDR3: TGTGCTAGTGGTTTGCCGGGTATTGAAGAGACCCAGTACTTC. Full variable domain (outside the CDR3, taken from reference TRBV12-5 and TRBJ2-5): DARVTQTPRHKVTEMGQEVTMRCQPILGHNTVFWYRQTMMQGLELLAYFRNRAPLDDSGMPKDRFSAEMPDATLATLKIQPSEPRDSAVYFCASGLPGIEETQYFGPGTRLLVL.

V gene TRBV21-1 combines with J gene TRBJ1-4. TRBV21-1 is a recognized pseudogene. The length of the CDR3 is 15 residues. The CDR3 nucleotides read TGTGCCAGCAGCTCCCAACGGGGGGGGGATGAAAAACTGTTTTTT. This gives the protein CASSSQRGGDEKLFF.

The rearrangement links TRBV29-1 to TRBJ1-1, with 8 bases lining up with TRBD1. This CDR3 contains 12 residues. Trimming cost V 7 bases and J 6 bases; bases outside gene matches: 7. CDR1 and CDR2 from the germline V gene are SQVTM and ANQGSEA. This CDR3 reads CSGTGSGAEAFF. CDR3 nucleotides: TGCAGCGGGACAGGGTCAGGGGCTGAAGCTTTCTTT. Full variable domain (remainder filled in from reference TRBV29-1 and TRBJ1-1): SAVISQKPSRDICQRGTSLTIQCQVDSQVTMMFWYRQQPGQSLTLIATANQGSEATYESGFVIDKFPISRPNLTFSTLTVSNMSPEDSSIYLCSGTGSGAEAFFGQGTRLTVV.

This clone was counted a single time. V gene TRBV7-8 combines with J gene TRBJ2-1; TRBD2 agrees at 9 bases. Germline-derived CDR1 and CDR2 are SGHVS and FQNEAQ. This CDR3 has 17 amino acids. The trim removed 1 base at V and 2 bases at J, leaving 6 bases unmatched. CDR3 coding DNA: TGTGCCAGCAGCTTAGTACGACTAGCGGTTGCCTACAATGAGCAGTTCTTC. Translation: CASSLVRLAVAYNEQFF.

The rearrangement uses TRBV6-2 or TRBV6-3 and TRBJ1-4; 7 bases fit TRBD1. The CDR3 is 15 residues long. The ends lost 6 bases at V and 0 bases at J; junction bases unmatched: 4. Per germline, CDR1 MNHEY and CDR2 SVGEGT. For the CDR3, the DNA is TGTGCCAGCAGCCACAGGGGCGCAACTAATGAAAAACTGTTTTTT. It codes for CASSHRGATNEKLFF.

The CDR3 DNA reads as TGTGCCAGCAGCGACCGACAGGGAGTACACGAGCAGTACTTC. It is translated as CASSDRQGVHEQYF. The genes are TRBV4-2 and TRBJ2-7; TRBD1 agrees at 7 bases. The V and J ends lost 5 bases and 5 bases, in that order; junction bases with no gene match: 9. CDR1 and CDR2 from the germline V gene are LGHNA and YNFKEQ. The CDR3 is made up of 14 amino acids.

The genes are TRBV7-6 and TRBJ2-5; the D is unclear. With 1 base removed from V and 4 bases from J, the gap between germline ends came to 4 bases. This CDR3 has 12 amino acids. Looked up from germline, CDR1 is SGHVS and CDR2 is FNYEAQ. For the CDR3, the DNA is TGTGCCAGCAGCTTAGTCGGAGAGACCCAGTACTTC. This translates into CASSLVGETQYF.